This T cell receptor (beta chain) is from a study of shared clonotypes between healthy human individuals. Assay used: immunoSEQ multiplex PCR; TCRdb lists only in-frame clones, some missing. Among more than 600,000 clones, about 92% were seen once, and the ten largest hold nearly 25%. With respect to this clone: Its specificity is not known.

Study-level results: Represented diversity (both genetic and exposure-history) was limited by the small number of donors.

The germline V and J ends were trimmed by 0 bases and 2 bases, with 8 bases remaining between them. Germline CDR1 is SGHRS and CDR2 is YFSETQ. The CDR3 length is 14 residues. As defined, naive CD8 cells were CD45RO-negative and positively selected for CCR7, with terminally differentiated effector memory CD45RA+ cells excluded. The sample taken for sequencing was naive CD8+ T cells sorted from blood. The rearrangement links TRBV5-1 to TRBJ2-5; unclear D gene. This receptor was obtained from a man aged 25 to 45 in good health. The CDR3 DNA is TGCGCCAGCAGCTTGGCCCTGGGTCAAGAGACCCAGTACTTC. Residues: CASSLALGQETQYF.